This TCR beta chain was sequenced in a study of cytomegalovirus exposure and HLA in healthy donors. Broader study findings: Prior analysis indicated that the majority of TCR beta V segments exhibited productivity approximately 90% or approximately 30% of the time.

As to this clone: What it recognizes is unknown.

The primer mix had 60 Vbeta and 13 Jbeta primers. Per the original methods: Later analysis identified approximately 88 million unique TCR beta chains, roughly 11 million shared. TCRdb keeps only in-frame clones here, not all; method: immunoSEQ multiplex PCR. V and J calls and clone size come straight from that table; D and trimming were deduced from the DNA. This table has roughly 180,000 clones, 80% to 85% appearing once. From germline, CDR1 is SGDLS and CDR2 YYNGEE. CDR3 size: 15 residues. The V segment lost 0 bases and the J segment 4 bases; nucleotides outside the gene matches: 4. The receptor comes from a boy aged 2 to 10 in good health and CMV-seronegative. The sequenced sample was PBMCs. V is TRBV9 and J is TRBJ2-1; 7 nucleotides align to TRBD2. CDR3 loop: CASSVDPSGYNEQFF. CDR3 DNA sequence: TGTGCCAGCAGCGTAGATCCTAGCGGTTACAATGAGCAGTTCTTC.